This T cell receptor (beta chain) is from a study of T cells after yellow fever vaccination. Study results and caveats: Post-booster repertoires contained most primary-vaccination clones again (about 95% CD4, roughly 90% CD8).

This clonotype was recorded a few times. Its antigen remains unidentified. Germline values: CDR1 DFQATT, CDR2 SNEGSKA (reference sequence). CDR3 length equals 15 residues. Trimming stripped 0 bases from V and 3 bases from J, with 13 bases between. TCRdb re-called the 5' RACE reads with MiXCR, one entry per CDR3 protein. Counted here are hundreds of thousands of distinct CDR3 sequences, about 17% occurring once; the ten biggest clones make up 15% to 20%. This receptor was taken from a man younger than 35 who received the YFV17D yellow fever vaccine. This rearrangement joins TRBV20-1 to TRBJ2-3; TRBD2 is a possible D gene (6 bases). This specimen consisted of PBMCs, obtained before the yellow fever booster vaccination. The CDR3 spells CSARDRLAWTDTQYF. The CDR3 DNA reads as TGCAGTGCTAGAGATCGCCTAGCGTGGACAGATACGCAGTATTTT.